This T cell receptor beta chain was retrieved from a study of CD8+ T cells in alopecia areata. Following RNA extraction, reverse transcription yielded cDNA that acted as the sequencing template. Only in-frame clones appear in the TCRdb table, and some are missing; sequencing was by immunoSEQ multiplex PCR. The data show approximately 160,000 clones, with less than 70% seen just once and around 14% held by the top ten. As to treatment: oral pan-JAK inhibitor, 5-10 mg twice daily. CDR3 size: 15 residues. Per germline, CDR1 KGHSH and CDR2 LQKENI. Trimming removed 6 bases from V and 5 bases from J; junction bases left unmatched: 10.

This chain links TRBV18 with TRBJ2-7; 10 positions agree with TRBD1. This specimen was CD4+ T cells sorted from blood, taken at week 24, from a patient treated with tofacitinib. This sequence originates from a human donor with alopecia areata. The CDR3 here is CASSPGTGVRDEQYF. In nucleotides, the CDR3 is TGTGCCAGCTCGCCCGGGACAGGGGTCCGTGACGAGCAGTACTTC.